This T cell receptor (beta chain) was recorded in a study of T-cell reconstitution after alpha-beta-depleted transplantation in children. During its preparation, the TCRbeta library received unique molecular identifiers. TCRdb reanalysed the PCR reads using MiXCR and keeps one entry per CDR3 protein. There are about 300,000 distinct CDR3 sequences in the sample; nearly 8% occur only once, and around 10% lies in the top ten. The CDR3 runs 14 residues. Germline CDR1 and CDR2: SGHKS and YYEKEE (reference sequence). V was pared by 0 bases and J by 1 base, with 7 bases between. This clonotype was seen ten or more times. Its specificity is unknown. Whole-study results and caveats: After one year, T-cell counts and TCRbeta diversity mostly came from new T cells. It was surviving recipient T cells and thymic progenitors that gave some patients high TCRbeta diversity at day 60.

The receptor was isolated from a female patient aged 2-15 years who had a stem cell transplant for Fanconi anemia, so the T cells may come from the graft donor. The starting material was peripheral blood, obtained 360 days after TCRalphabeta/CD19-depleted stem cell transplant. V is TRBV5-5 and J is TRBJ1-2; D remains ambiguous. The CDR3 loop reads CASSLAPSNYGYTF. In DNA form, the CDR3 reads TGTGCCAGCAGCTTGGCCCCAAGTAACTATGGCTACACCTTC.